This T cell receptor beta chain emerged from a study of CD8 T cells in ankylosing spondylitis. General study results and limits: Typical of ankylosing spondylitis blood, it appeared, was a TCR beta motif of 7 or 8 highly homologous variants.

Preparation of TCR beta libraries was done by quantitative 5'-RACE with molecular barcodes. TCRdb ran MiXCR on the 5' RACE reads and lists one entry per CDR3 protein. The repertoire has about 440,000 distinct CDR3 sequences, roughly 15% of them found once; the top ten carry around 0.92%. This clonotype turned up a few times. Its antigen remains unidentified. The specimen was blood, either unsorted or a sorted T cell fraction (not recorded which). The source of this sequence is a male donor with ankylosing spondylitis.

The CDR3 DNA sequence: TGCGCCAGCAACCAGGGACTAGCGGGACTTAATGAGGGCTTCTTC. Residues: CASNQGLAGLNEGFF. The rearrangement uses TRBV5-1 and TRBJ2-1; 13 nucleotides align to TRBD2. The CDR3 length is 15 residues. After removal of 6 bases from V and 16 bases from J, the junction contained 16 bases not matched to a gene. Germline CDR1 reads SGHRS; CDR2 reads YFSETQ.